Each of the 6 T cell receptor beta chains below was sequenced from the same sample in a study of CD8 T cells in ankylosing spondylitis. One entry per CDR3 protein, called by TCRdb with MiXCR from the 5' RACE reads. Found here are just under 350,000 distinct CDR3 sequences, roughly 14% of them singletons; the top ten hold around 1%. Sequenced sample: blood, either unsorted or a sorted T cell fraction (not recorded which). The receptors here all came from a male donor with ankylosing spondylitis or in good health (not recorded which).

The chain recombines TRBV10-3 with TRBJ1-1, with D maybe TRBD1 (5 bases). CDR3 length equals 15 residues. CDR1 ENHRY and CDR2 SYGVKD come from the germline V gene. The V end was cut by 4 bases, the J end by 0 bases, with 12 bases between. The CDR3 DNA sequence: TGTGCCATCAGTGCGACAGTGCCTATGAACACTGAAGCTTTCTTT. This translates into CAISATVPMNTEAFF.

This clonotype was counted a few times. This rearrangement joins TRBV29-1 to TRBJ2-1; unclear D gene. The germline V gene has CDR1 SQVTM and CDR2 ANQGSEA. Trimming cost V 4 bases and J 1 base, with 17 bases left between them. There are 16 residues in the CDR3. The CDR3 DNA reads TGCAGCGTTGTTCGTTCCGATAGGACGTCCTACAATGAGCAGTTCTTC. Encoded protein: CSVVRSDRTSYNEQFF.

This clonotype came up a few times. The chain uses TRBV7-2 and TRBJ2-7, with D unclear. V was shortened by 1 base and J by 5 bases, with 15 bases between the two germline ends. Germline lookup yields CDR1 SGHTA and CDR2 FQGNSA. CDR3 length: 15 amino acids. The CDR3 here is CASSLVLSQGHEQYF. CDR3 nucleotide sequence: TGTGCCAGCAGCTTAGTTCTGTCCCAAGGCCACGAGCAGTACTTC.

This clonotype appeared a single time. The V gene is TRBV9, the J gene TRBJ2-7; D tentatively fits TRBD1 or TRBD2 (6 bases each). The V end lost 4 bases, the J end lost 3 bases, and 20 bases lay between the germline ends. CDR1 and CDR2 (germline): SGDLS, YYNGEE. The length of the CDR3 is 16 residues. This CDR3 is CASSPPAPEGVYEQYF. The CDR3 region has the DNA TGTGCCAGCAGCCCTCCGGCGCCGGAGGGGGTCTACGAGCAGTACTTC.

The chain has TRBV11-2 and TRBJ2-7; TRBD2 is a possible D gene (7 bases). Germline CDR1 reads SGHAT; CDR2 reads FQNNGV. Trimming took off 4 bases at V and 2 bases at J, with 18 bases between the two ends. CDR3 size: 16 residues. CDR3 loop: CASSSLKGGITYEQYF. The CDR3 coding sequence is TGTGCCAGCAGCTCCCTAAAGGGGGGGATCACCTACGAGCAGTACTTC. Variable domain in full (rest from reference TRBV11-2 and TRBJ2-7): EAGVAQSPRYKIIEKRQSVAFWCNPISGHATLYWYQQILGQGPKLLIQFQNNGVVDDSQLPKDRFSAERLKGVDSTLKIQPAKLEDSAVYLCASSSLKGGITYEQYFGPGTRLTVT.

There are a few counts of this clonotype. The CDR3 nucleotides read TGTGCCAGCAGTTACTCCGGACCACTAGCGGGAGAGGACTACAATGAGCAGTTCTTC. As protein: CASSYSGPLAGEDYNEQFF. This rearrangement joins TRBV6-5 to TRBJ2-1; 11 bases are shared with TRBD2. J was trimmed by 3 bases and V by 0 bases; bases with no gene match: 10. Germline V gene data show CDR1 as MNHEY and CDR2 as SVGAGI. The CDR3 is made up of 19 amino acids.